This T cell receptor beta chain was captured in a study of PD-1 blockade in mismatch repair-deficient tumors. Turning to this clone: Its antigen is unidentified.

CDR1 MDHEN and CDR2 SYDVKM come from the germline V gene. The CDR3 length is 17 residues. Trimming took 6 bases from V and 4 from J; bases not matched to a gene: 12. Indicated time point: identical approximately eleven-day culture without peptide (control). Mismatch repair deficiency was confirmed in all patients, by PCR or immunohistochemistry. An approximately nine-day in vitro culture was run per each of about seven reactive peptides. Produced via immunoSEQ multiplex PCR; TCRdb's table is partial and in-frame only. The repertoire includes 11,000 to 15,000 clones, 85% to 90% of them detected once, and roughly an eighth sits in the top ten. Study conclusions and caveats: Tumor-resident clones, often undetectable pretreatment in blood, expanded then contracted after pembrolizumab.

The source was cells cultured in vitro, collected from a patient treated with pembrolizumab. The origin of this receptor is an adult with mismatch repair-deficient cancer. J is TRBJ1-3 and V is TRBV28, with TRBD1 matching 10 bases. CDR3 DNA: TGTGCCAGCAGCTCTCATCCCGGGACAGGGGTCGGAAACACCATATATTTT. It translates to CASSSHPGTGVGNTIYF.